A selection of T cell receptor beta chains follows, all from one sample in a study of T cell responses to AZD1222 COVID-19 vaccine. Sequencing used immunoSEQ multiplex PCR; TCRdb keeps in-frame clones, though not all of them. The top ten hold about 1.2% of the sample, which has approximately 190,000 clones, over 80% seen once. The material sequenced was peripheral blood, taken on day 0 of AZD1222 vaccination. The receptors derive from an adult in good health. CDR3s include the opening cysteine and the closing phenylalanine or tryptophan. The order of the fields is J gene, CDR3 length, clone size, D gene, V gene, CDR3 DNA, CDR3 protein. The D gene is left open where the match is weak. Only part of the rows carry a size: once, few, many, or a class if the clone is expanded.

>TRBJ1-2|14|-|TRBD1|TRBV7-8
TGTGCCAGCAGCGTACAGGGGGCGAGCTATGGCTACACCTTC
CASSVQGASYGYTF
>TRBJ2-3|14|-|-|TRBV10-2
TGCGCCAGCACCCCCAGGCCGGCCACAGATACGCAGTATTTT
CASTPRPATDTQYF
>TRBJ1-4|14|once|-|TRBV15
TGTGCCACCAGCGCATCAGGGACTAATGAAAAACTGTTTTTT
CATSASGTNEKLFF
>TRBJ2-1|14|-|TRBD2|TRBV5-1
TGCGCCAGCAGCTTGGAACTAGCGGGTGGACTTCAGTTCTTC
CASSLELAGGLQFF
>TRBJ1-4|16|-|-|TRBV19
TGTGCCACCAAAAGGGGTGCCCGGGCTGCTAATGAAAAACTGTTTTTT
CATKRGARAANEKLFF
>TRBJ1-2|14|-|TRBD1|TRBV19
TGTGCCAGTAGTATAGGGCAGGGGGCTCGGGGCTACACCTTC
CASSIGQGARGYTF
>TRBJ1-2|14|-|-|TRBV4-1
TGCGCCAGCAGCCAAGATGGGGGAAACTATGGCTACACCTTC
CASSQDGGNYGYTF
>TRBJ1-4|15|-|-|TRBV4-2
TGTGCCAGCAGCCAACCGACAGGCCGTGGTGAAAAACTGTTTTTT
CASSQPTGRGEKLFF
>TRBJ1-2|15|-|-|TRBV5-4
TGTGCCAGCAGCCGCCGGACCGAAGATAACTATGGCTACACCTTC
CASSRRTEDNYGYTF
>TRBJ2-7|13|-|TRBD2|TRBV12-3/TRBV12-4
TGTGCCAGCAGGAGACTAGCGGGGGACGAGCAGTACTTC
CASRRLAGDEQYF
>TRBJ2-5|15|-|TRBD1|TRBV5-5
TGTGCCAGCAGCCTTCCCGGGACAGGGGTTGTGACCCAGTACTTC
CASSLPGTGVVTQYF
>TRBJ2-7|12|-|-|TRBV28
TGTGCCAGCAGCTGGGGCCCCTACGAGCAGTACTTC
CASSWGPYEQYF